The 9 T cell receptor beta chains below were found in one sample sequenced in a study of cytomegalovirus exposure and HLA in healthy donors. A multiplex PCR was run with 60 Vbeta primers and 13 Jbeta primers. Produced via immunoSEQ multiplex PCR; TCRdb's table is partial and in-frame only. The table includes approximately 150,000 clones, more than 60% detected once. The specimen sequenced was PBMCs. The source is a male donor in good health and CMV-seronegative.

This sequence joins TRBV27 and TRBJ1-5; tentative D call: TRBD1 (5 bases). Between the trimmed V and J ends, which lost 2 bases and 2 bases, there was a span of 10 bases. This CDR3 region has 15 residues. The V gene's germline CDR1 is MNHEY and CDR2 SMNVEV (reference sequence). CDR3 in amino acids: CASSLRGSGNQPQHF. In DNA, the CDR3 is TGTGCCAGCAGTTTACGGGGGTCAGGCAATCAGCCCCAGCATTTT.

V is TRBV27 and J is TRBJ1-6; D is uncertain. Germline V lookup: CDR1 MNHEY, CDR2 SMNVEV (reference sequence). V was trimmed by 4 bases and J by 11 bases, leaving 15 bases between them. The CDR3 sequence is 14 residues long. DNA of the CDR3: TGTGCCAGCAGTTCACTAGAGCTTAGGGCACCCCTCCACTTT. Translating gives CASSSLELRAPLHF.

The chain uses TRBV6-1 and TRBJ2-7; 9 nucleotides line up with TRBD1. From germline, CDR1 is MNHNS and CDR2 SASEGT. This CDR3 has 13 amino acids. V gave up 8 bases and J gave up 3 bases; unmatched junction bases: 5. The CDR3 reads CASRDRVDYEQYF. The CDR3 coding sequence is TGTGCCAGCCGGGACAGGGTAGACTACGAGCAGTACTTC.

The V gene is TRBV9, the J gene TRBJ2-2, with D possibly being TRBD2 (5 bases). Per germline, CDR1 SGDLS and CDR2 YYNGEE. This CDR3 spans 15 amino acids. With 2 bases removed from V and 7 bases from J, the gap between germline ends came to 15 bases. Written as DNA, the CDR3 is TGTGCCAGCAGCGTTGAGACGGGAAGACTCGGGGAGCTGTTTTTT. This gives the protein CASSVETGRLGELFF. The full variable domain, completed using reference TRBV9 and TRBJ2-2, is DSGVTQTPKHLITATGQRVTLRCSPRSGDLSVYWYQQSLDQGLQFLIQYYNGEERAKGNILERFSAQQFPDLHSELNLSSLELGDSALYFCASSVETGRLGELFFGEGSRLTVL.

The rearrangement links TRBV18 to TRBJ1-5; 7 positions agree with TRBD1. Germline V gives CDR1 KGHSH, CDR2 LQKENI. CDR3 length: 15 amino acids. V trimming: 5 bases; J trimming: 3 bases; junction bases outside the gene matches: 7. This chain's CDR3 is CASSAGQNNNQPQHF. The CDR3 coding sequence is TGTGCCAGCTCAGCGGGACAGAACAACAATCAGCCCCAGCATTTT.

The chain carries TRBV6-1 and TRBJ1-1, with D perhaps matching TRBD1 (5 bases). The V and J ends lost 5 bases and 3 bases respectively, with 10 bases between them. The germline V gene has CDR1 MNHNS and CDR2 SASEGT. This CDR3 has 13 amino acids. For the CDR3, the DNA is TGTGCCAGCAGTTGGGGAGGGGACACTGAAGCTTTCTTT. Its translation is CASSWGGDTEAFF.

The rearrangement joins TRBV19 to TRBJ1-1, with a possible D match to TRBD1 (6 bases). The CDR3 contains 17 residues. V was clipped by 3 bases and J by 0 bases, with 17 bases between them. Germline CDR1 reads LNHDA; CDR2 reads SQIVND (reference sequence). CDR3 sequence: CASSISGGWKMNTEAFF. CDR3 sequence (DNA): TGTGCCAGTAGTATCTCGGGGGGCTGGAAGATGAACACTGAAGCTTTCTTT. Full variable domain (outside the CDR3, taken from reference TRBV19 and TRBJ1-1): DGGITQSPKYLFRKEGQNVTLSCEQNLNHDAMYWYRQDPGQGLRLIYYSQIVNDFQKGDIAEGYSVSREKKESFPLTVTSAQKNPTAFYLCASSISGGWKMNTEAFFGQGTRLTVV.

The CDR3 DNA reads TGTGCCAGCAGCTGGGGAGAAGAGCAGTTCTTC. It yields the protein CASSWGEEQFF. V gene TRBV5-4 combines with J gene TRBJ2-1; TRBD2 is a possible D gene (5 bases). The ends were cut back, 3 bases at V and 10 bases at J, with 8 bases in the middle. CDR3 length: 11 amino acids. CDR1 SGHNT and CDR2 YYREEE come from the germline V gene (reference sequence).

J is TRBJ1-1 and V is TRBV7-9; D may be TRBD1 (5 bases). V dropped 3 bases and J dropped 4 bases, with 12 bases sitting between them. Per germline, CDR1 SEHNR and CDR2 FQNEAQ (reference sequence). The CDR3 totals 14 residues. CDR3: CASSFPGWGTEAFF. The CDR3 DNA follows: TGTGCCAGCAGCTTCCCAGGGTGGGGCACTGAAGCTTTCTTT.